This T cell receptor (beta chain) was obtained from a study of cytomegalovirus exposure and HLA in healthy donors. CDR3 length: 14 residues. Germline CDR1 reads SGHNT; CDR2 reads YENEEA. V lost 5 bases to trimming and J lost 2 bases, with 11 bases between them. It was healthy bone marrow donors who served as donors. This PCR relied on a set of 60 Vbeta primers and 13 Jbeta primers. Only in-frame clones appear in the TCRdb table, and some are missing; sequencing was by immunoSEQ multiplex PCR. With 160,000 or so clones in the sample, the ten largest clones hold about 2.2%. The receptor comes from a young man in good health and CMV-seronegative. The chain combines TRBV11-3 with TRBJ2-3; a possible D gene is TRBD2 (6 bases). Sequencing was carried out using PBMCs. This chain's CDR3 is CASSPGGYTDTQYF. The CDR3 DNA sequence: TGTGCCAGCAGCCCCGGGGGATACACAGATACGCAGTATTTT.